This T cell receptor (beta chain) emerged from a study of shared clonotypes between healthy human individuals. Study-level results: Four donors shared about 5% of their naive CD4 clonotypes.

About this clone itself: Its target is not known. Within the sample, other DNA sequences also encode this same CDR3.

The genomic DNA of each subset was split evenly across several immunoSEQ plates. Sequencing used immunoSEQ multiplex PCR; TCRdb keeps in-frame clones, though not all of them. The sample records about 2 million clones, approximately 95% being singletons. Only CD45RO-negative cells positively selected for CCR7 counted as naive CD8 cells, so terminally differentiated effector memory CD45RA+ cells were excluded. CDR1 and CDR2 (germline): MDHEN, SYDVKM. The CDR3 is 14 amino acids. With 3 bases clipped from V and 4 bases from J, the junction kept 2 bases outside the gene matches. The rearrangement links TRBV28 to TRBJ2-2, with 7 bases fitting TRBD1. This clonotype originated in a young man in good health. Sequenced input: naive CD8+ T cells sorted from blood. Here the CDR3 reads CASSLAGGTGELFF. The CDR3 bases are TGTGCCAGCAGTTTGGCAGGGGGCACCGGGGAGCTGTTTTTT.